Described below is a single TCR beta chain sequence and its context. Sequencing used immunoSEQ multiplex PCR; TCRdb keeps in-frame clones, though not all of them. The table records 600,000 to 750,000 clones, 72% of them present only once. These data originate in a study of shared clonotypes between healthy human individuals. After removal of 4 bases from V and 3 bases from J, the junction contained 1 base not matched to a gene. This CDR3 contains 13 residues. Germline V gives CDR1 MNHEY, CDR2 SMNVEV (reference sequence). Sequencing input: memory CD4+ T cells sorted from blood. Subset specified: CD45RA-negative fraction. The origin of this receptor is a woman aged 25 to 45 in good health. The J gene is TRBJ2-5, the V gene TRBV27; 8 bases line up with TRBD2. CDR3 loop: CASSWREEETQYF. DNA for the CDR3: TGTGCCAGCAGTTGGCGGGAGGAAGAGACCCAGTACTTC.